This TCR beta chain was obtained from a study of blood T cell repertoires in COVID-19. Study-level information: Specimens from acute and convalescent COVID-19 originated in the United States, Italy and Spain. T cells, B-cell-depleted T cells, or PBMCs provided the cDNA or gDNA that served as material.

This CDR3 spans 13 amino acids. Trimming pared 5 bases from V and 4 bases from J, leaving 11 bases between. CDR1 is MDHEN, CDR2 SYDVKM, per germline. Study processing details: Researchers report that nucleated cell counts were estimated from reference gene primer amplification. Clones were sequenced by immunoSEQ multiplex PCR, and TCRdb holds only the in-frame ones, with some missing. That table gives V, J and clone size, and the DNA gave D and trimming. The profile covers 500,000 or so clones, with about 90% appearing a single time and approximately 0.7% taken by the ten largest. Points on this clone: The sample has other DNA sequences that encode this CDR3 too.

Donors of Cohort 3 who recovered were those that had two negative PCRs, clearance, or symptom resolution. The receptor comes from a woman under 30 who had recovered from COVID-19. The chain carries TRBV28 and TRBJ1-2; D may be TRBD1 (5 bases). The material sequenced was PBMCs or T cells enriched from blood (not recorded which). The CDR3 sequence is CASSRDSSYGYTF. In DNA form, the CDR3 reads TGTGCCAGCAGTCGCGACAGTTCCTATGGCTACACCTTC.